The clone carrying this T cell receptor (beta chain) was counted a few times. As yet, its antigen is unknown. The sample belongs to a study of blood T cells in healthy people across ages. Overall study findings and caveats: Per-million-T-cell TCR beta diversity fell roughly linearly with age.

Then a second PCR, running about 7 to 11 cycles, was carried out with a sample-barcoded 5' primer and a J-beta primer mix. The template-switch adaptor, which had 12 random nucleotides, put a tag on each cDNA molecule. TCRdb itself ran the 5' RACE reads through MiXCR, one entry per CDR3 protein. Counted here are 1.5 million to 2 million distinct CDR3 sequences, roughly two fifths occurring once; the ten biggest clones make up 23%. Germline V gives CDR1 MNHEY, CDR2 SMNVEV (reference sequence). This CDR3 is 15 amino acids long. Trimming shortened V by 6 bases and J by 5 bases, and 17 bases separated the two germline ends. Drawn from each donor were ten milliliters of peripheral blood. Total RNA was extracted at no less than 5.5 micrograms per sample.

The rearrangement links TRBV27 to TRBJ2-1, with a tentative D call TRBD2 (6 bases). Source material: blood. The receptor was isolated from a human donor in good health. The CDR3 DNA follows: TGTGCCAGCAGCCTGGGACTGGTCTTCCACAATGAGCAGTTCTTC. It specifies CASSLGLVFHNEQFF.